A selection of T cell receptor beta chains follows, all from one sample in a study of Ad26.COV2.S vaccination and SARS-CoV-2 variants. Sequenced by immunoSEQ multiplex PCR; TCRdb stores in-frame clones only, minus some. The data show over 400,000 clones, roughly 89% seen once. The specimen was peripheral blood, collected in a trial of Ad26.COV2.S vaccine versus placebo. The receptors were gathered from a person between 18 and 65 years old who received the Ad26.COV2.S COVID-19 vaccine or a placebo. Both conserved end residues are part of each CDR3. D genes are given only for firm matches.

V gene | D gene | CDR3 protein
TRBV6-5 | NA | CASSYSISYEQYF
TRBV13 | NA | CASSLAGTATYEQYF
TRBV6-5 | TRBD1 | CASRLDRGFDTQYF
TRBV7-9 | NA | CASSLQSDTEAFF
TRBV5-4 | TRBD2 | CASSLPGRGEETQYF
TRBV28 | NA | CASSQNLWGYTF
TRBV28 | NA | CASSRRALTYEQYF
TRBV30 | NA | CAWTPLGGLQSGANVLTF
TRBV29-1 | NA | CSVDRPLETQYF
TRBV6-5 | NA | CASSHTILNTEAFF
TRBV4-2 | NA | CASGERGDNSPLHF
TRBV2 | NA | CASRGWTDTQYF
TRBV20-1 | TRBD2 | CSASRDYTSLEQYF
TRBV29-1 | NA | CSVEGWVAKGAYGYTF
TRBV5-1 | NA | CASSTLNTDTQYF
TRBV12-3/TRBV12-4 | NA | CASSFNAVAFF
TRBV7-3 | NA | CASSLLGGNNNSPLHF
TRBV24-1 | TRBD2 | CATSDPGTSGGSYNEQFF
TRBV5-1 | NA | CASNETPRTDTQYF
TRBV28 | TRBD1 | CASSLTGPNYGYTF
TRBV6-4 | NA | CASSRASTYNEQFF
TRBV30 | NA | CAWERRGARNTEAFF
TRBV6-5 | TRBD1 | CASRGTGRAYGYTF
TRBV29-1 | NA | CSVWSGAGYEQYF
TRBV5-5 | NA | CASSLGRSSAVYEQFF
TRBV28 | NA | CASWSPGFSSSYEQYF